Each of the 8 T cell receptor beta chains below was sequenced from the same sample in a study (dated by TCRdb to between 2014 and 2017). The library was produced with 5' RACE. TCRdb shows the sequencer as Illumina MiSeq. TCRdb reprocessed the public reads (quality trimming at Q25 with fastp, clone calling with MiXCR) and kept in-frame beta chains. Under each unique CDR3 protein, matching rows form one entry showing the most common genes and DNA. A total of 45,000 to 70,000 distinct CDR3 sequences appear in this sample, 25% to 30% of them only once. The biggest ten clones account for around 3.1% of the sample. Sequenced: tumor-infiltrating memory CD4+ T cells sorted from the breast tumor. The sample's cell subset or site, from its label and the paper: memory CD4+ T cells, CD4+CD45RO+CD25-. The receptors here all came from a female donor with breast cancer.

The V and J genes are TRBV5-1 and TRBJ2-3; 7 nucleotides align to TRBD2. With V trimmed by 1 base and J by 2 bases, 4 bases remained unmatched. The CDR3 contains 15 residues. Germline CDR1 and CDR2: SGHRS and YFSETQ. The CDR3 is CASSLKRDYTDTQYF. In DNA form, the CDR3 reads TGCGCCAGCAGCTTGAAACGGGACTACACAGATACGCAGTATTTT.

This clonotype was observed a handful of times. CDR3 sequence reads: CASSKPGTGWEQYF. The DNA of the CDR3 is TGTGCCAGCAGCAAACCCGGGACAGGGTGGGAGCAGTACTTC. V is TRBV11-2 and J is TRBJ2-7, with 9 bases lining up with TRBD1. The V and J ends lost 5 bases and 7 bases, in that order; junction bases with no gene match: 9. CDR1 is SGHAT, CDR2 FQNNGV, per germline. The CDR3 has 14 residues.

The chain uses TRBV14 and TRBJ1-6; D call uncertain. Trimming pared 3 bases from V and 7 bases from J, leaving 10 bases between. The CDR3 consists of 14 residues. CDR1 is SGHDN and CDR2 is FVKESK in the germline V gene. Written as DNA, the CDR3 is TGTGCCAGCAGCCACAAAAGCCCCAATTCACCCCTCCACTTT. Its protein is CASSHKSPNSPLHF.

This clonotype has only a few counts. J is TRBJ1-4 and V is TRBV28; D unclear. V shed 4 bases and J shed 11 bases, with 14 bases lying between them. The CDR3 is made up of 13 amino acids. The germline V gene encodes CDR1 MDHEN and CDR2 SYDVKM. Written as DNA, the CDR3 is TGTGCCAGCAGTTCCTCCCCCCGTGGGAAACTGTTTTTT. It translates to CASSSSPRGKLFF.

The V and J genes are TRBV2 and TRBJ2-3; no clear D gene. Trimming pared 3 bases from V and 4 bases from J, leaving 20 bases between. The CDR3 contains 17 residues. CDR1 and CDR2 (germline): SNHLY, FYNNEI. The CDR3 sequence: CASSESSGYPAPDTQYF. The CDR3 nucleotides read TGTGCCAGCAGTGAGTCCAGTGGCTACCCGGCACCAGATACGCAGTATTTT.

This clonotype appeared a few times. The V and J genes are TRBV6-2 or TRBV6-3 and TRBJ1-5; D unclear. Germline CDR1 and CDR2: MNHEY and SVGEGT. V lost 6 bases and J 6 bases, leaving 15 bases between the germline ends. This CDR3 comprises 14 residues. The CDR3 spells CASRYGYKGQPQHF. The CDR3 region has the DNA TGTGCCAGCAGATACGGGTATAAGGGTCAGCCCCAGCATTTT.

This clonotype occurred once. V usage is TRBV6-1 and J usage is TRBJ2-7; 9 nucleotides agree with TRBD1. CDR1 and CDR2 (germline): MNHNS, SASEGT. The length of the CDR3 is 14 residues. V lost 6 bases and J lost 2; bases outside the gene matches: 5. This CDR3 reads CASRATGGPYEQYF. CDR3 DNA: TGTGCCAGCAGGGCGACAGGGGGGCCCTACGAGCAGTACTTC.

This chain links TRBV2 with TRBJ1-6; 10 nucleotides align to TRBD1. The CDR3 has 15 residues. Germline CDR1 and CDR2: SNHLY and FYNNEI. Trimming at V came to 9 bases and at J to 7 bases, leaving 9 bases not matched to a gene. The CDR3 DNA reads TGTGCCAGTGGACGGGGACAGGGGACCAATTCACCCCTCCACTTT. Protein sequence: CASGRGQGTNSPLHF.